This record covers a single T cell receptor (beta chain). Its target is not known. This entry belongs to a study of cytomegalovirus exposure and HLA in healthy donors. Study-level information: Prior work identified around 110 million unique TCR beta sequences in around 170 million T cells. General study findings and limits: Several V segments, TRBV6-2 and TRBV6-3 among them, could not be told apart and were dropped. In a later analysis, CMV-associated beta chains were mostly HLA-associated, it appeared. HLA allele associations emerged for roughly 17,000 TCR beta sequences in a later analysis, at 0.05 false discovery rate.

This CDR3 is 15 amino acids long. Germline V gene sequence: CDR1 SGHNT, CDR2 YYREEE (reference sequence). Losses at the gene ends were 0 bases for V and 3 bases for J; bases not matched to a gene: 2. The PCR ran on 60 Vbeta and 13 Jbeta primers. Repertoires were generated with immunoSEQ multiplex PCR, while TCRdb's copy carries only in-frame clones and drops some. This sample carries around 210,000 clones, more than 75% of them seen once, and the ten largest clones take around 0.22%. The clonotype was recovered from a girl aged 2 to 9 in good health and CMV-seronegative. Source material: PBMCs. The chain joins TRBV5-4 to TRBJ2-1; 8 bases are a match to TRBD2. The DNA of the CDR3 is TGTGCCAGCAGCTTGGGAGCGGGAGTCTACAATGAGCAGTTCTTC. Translated, it gives CASSLGAGVYNEQFF.